This T cell receptor beta chain derives from a study of T-cell reconstitution after alpha-beta-depleted transplantation in children. Germline-derived CDR1 and CDR2 are MNHEY and SMNVEV (reference sequence). CDR3 size: 15 residues. V was pared by 3 bases and J by 5 bases, with 16 bases between. Unique molecular identifiers were used in preparing the TCRbeta library. TCRdb re-called the PCR reads through MiXCR, storing one row per CDR3 protein. Of hundreds of thousands of distinct CDR3 sequences detected, 16% appear once; the ten largest clones hold 1.1%. The origin of this receptor is a human donor who donated a stem cell graft to a child with acute myeloid leukemia. The chain has TRBV27 and TRBJ1-1; possibly TRBD1 for D (5 bases). The sequenced sample was PBMCs from the stem cell graft donor, obtained from the stem cell graft. Written as DNA, the CDR3 is TGTGCCAGCAGTTTTTTGGGGGACCTGGGGACTGAAGCTTTCTTT. Its protein product is CASSFLGDLGTEAFF.